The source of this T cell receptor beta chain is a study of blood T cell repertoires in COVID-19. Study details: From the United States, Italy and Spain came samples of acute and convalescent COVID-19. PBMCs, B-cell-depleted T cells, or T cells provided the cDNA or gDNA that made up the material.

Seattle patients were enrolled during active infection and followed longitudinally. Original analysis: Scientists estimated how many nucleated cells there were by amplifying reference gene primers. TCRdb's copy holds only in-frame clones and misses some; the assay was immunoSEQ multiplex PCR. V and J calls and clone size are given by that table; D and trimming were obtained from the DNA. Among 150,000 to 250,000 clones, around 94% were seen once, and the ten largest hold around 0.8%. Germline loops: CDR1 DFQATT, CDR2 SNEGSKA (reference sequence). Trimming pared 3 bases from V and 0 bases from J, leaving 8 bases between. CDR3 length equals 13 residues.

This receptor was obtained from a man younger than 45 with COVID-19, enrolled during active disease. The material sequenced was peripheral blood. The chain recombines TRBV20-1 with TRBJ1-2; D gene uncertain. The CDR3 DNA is TGCAGTGCTAGTCGACAAGCTAACTATGGCTACACCTTC. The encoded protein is CSASRQANYGYTF.